This T cell receptor (beta chain) was documented in a study of T cell repertoires in cytomegalovirus infection. Turning to the study itself: CMV infection plus the matching HLA type was flagged by public TCR beta signatures.

TCRdb reprocessed the reads via MiXCR and lists one record per CDR3 protein. This sample has some 54,000 distinct CDR3 sequences, with roughly 21% found just once. On this clonotype: What it binds is not known.

Findings and limits, study-wide: HLA-C-restricted CMV clonotypes gave the most frequent clonotype in two of eight donors. The cumulative frequency of public TCR beta families identified carriers of CMV plus the relevant HLA.

V lost 3 bases to trimming and J lost 7 bases, with 15 bases between them. The CDR3 loop spans 14 amino acids. Germline V gene data show CDR1 as ENHRY and CDR2 as SYGVKD. Sequences were derived from CD8+ T cells from cultured PBMCs, sampled from culture after CMV antigen stimulation. The chain links TRBV10-3 to TRBJ1-2; D perhaps matches TRBD1 (5 bases). This TCR came from a human donor in good health (CMV status not recorded). Some clones in this sample may be carry-over from other donors' samples. The CDR3 DNA reads TGTGCCATCAGTGATCGGGACGATGAGGGTGGCTACACCTTC. Its translation is CAISDRDDEGGYTF.